This T cell receptor beta chain was sequenced in a study of metastatic and nonmetastatic thyroid tumors (TCRdb year 2020). About the investigation overall: The researchers compared repertoires between peripheral blood samples and tumor or nodule tissue samples from patients with malignant or benign thyroid disease.

As regards this clone: It has no known antigen specificity. Per-base qualities were not stored, and no clone one base away is much larger.

Libraries were made using PCR. The run used an Illumina HiSeq 4000. High-throughput sequencing was used to profile the CDR3 region of the TCR beta-chain in every patient. The published analysis was carried out like this. The researchers built a classifier to tell apart papillary thyroid cancer patients with distant metastasis, based on CDR3 differences among clinicopathological groups. The Shannon index was used to assess repertoire diversity, and the Morisita-Horn index was used to assess tumor-blood repertoire similarity. TCRdb reran the public reads through fastp at Q25 and MiXCR, keeping productive beta chains. The V and J calls follow TCRdb's processing rather than the paper's. Present in this sample are 15,000 to 25,000 clones, approximately 37% of which were seen just once. Around 25% of the sample lies in the top ten. Compared with germline, V lacks 2 bases and J lacks 8 bases; bases without a gene match: 10. According to the germline V gene (reference sequence), CDR1 reads SEHNR and CDR2 reads FQNEAQ. The CDR3 has 15 amino acids, counting the end cysteine and phenylalanine. Only the CDR3 region is kept as DNA, spanning 45 bases read in frame from base 1.

What the study reported, not specific to this receptor: In both blood and tumor samples, malignant tumors were reported to have significantly higher TCR beta diversity than benign nodules.

No patient had received any treatment before thyroid surgery. Using T-cell receptor beta sequencing, the study looked back at clinical samples from patients collected from about 2011 to 2019. This receptor was taken from a female donor with papillary thyroid cancer or a benign thyroid nodule (not recorded which). Some clones in this sample may be carry-over from other donors' samples. The sequenced sample consisted of tumor tissue. Here the chain combines TRBV7-9 and TRBJ1-2; 8 bases in the junction line up with TRBD1. The nucleotides read TGTGCCAGCAGCTTAACCGTGGACAGGGTAAAAGGCTACACCTTC. Translated, this gives CASSLTVDRVKGYTF. Joined to the reference TRBV7-9 and TRBJ1-2 proteins, this CDR3 gives the full variable domain: DTGVSQNPRHKITKRGQNVTFRCDPISEHNRLYWYRQTLGQGPEFLTYFQNEAQLEKSRLLSDRFSAERPKGSFSTLEIQRTEQGDSAMYLCASSLTVDRVKGYTFGSGTRLTVV.